The 23 T cell receptor beta chains below come from one sample, sequenced in a study of blood T cell repertoires in COVID-19. Here immunoSEQ multiplex PCR was the method, and the copy in TCRdb shows in-frame clones only, minus some. The profile shows 130,000 or so clones, approximately 87% of them singletons. The sequenced sample was peripheral blood. These receptors were collected from a man aged 55-75 years with acute or convalescent COVID-19.

The rearrangement joins TRBV3-1 (or the pseudogene TRBV3-2) to TRBJ2-7; 10 nucleotides line up with TRBD2. This CDR3 comprises 16 residues. Germline values: CDR1 LGHDT, CDR2 YNNKEL (reference sequence). Germline trimming cut 4 bases from V and 0 bases from J; bases unmatched to any gene: 6. CDR3 residues: CASSPYTSGISYEQYF. In DNA form, the CDR3 reads TGTGCCAGCAGCCCATATACTAGCGGGATCTCCTACGAGCAGTACTTC.

The rearrangement links TRBV24-1 to TRBJ2-7; 10 bases are shared with TRBD2. This CDR3 is 14 amino acids long. Germline V gene sequence: CDR1 KGHDR, CDR2 SFDVKD. Losses at the gene ends were 4 bases for V and 5 bases for J; bases not matched to a gene: 4. This chain's CDR3 is CATSDPTSGHEQYF. In DNA form, the CDR3 reads TGTGCCACCAGTGACCCGACTAGCGGGCACGAGCAGTACTTC.

The CDR3 DNA reads TGCGCCAGCAGCCGGAGAGACAGGGACACAGATACGCAGTATTTT. The encoded protein is CASSRRDRDTDTQYF. This chain connects TRBV5-1 to TRBJ2-3; 7 bases map to TRBD1. CDR3 length: 15 residues. Germline-derived CDR1 and CDR2 are SGHRS and YFSETQ. Germline trimming cut 4 bases from V and 2 bases from J; bases unmatched to any gene: 7. The full variable domain, rest sourced from reference TRBV5-1 and TRBJ2-3, is KAGVTQTPRYLIKTRGQQVTLSCSPISGHRSVSWYQQTPGQGLQFLFEYFSETQRNKGNFPGRFSGRQFSNSRSEMNVSTLELGDSALYLCASSRRDRDTDTQYFGPGTRLTVL.

The genes are TRBV3-1 (or the pseudogene TRBV3-2) and TRBJ2-2, with 9 bases matching TRBD2. Germline trimming cut 4 bases from V and 6 bases from J; bases unmatched to any gene: 6. The CDR3 length is 15 residues. Germline V gene sequence: CDR1 LGHDT, CDR2 YNNKEL (reference sequence). CDR3 in amino acids: CASSRAGGGAGELFF. DNA for the CDR3: TGTGCCAGCAGCCGAGCGGGAGGAGGCGCCGGGGAGCTGTTTTTT.

The chain is built from TRBV28 and TRBJ2-3, with D tentatively TRBD2 (5 bases). V shed 2 bases and J shed 2 bases, with 14 bases lying between them. Looked up from germline, CDR1 is MDHEN and CDR2 is SYDVKM. The CDR3 spans 16 residues. The CDR3 nucleotides read TGTGCCAGCAGTTTAGGTGCGGGTGAACACACAGATACGCAGTATTTT. This sequence encodes CASSLGAGEHTDTQYF. The entire variable domain, with the rest obtained from reference TRBV28 and TRBJ2-3, is as follows: DVKVTQSSRYLVKRTGEKVFLECVQDMDHENMFWYRQDPGLGLRLIYFSYDVKMKEKGDIPEGYSVSREKKERFSLILESASTNQTSMYLCASSLGAGEHTDTQYFGPGTRLTVL.

The V gene is TRBV10-3, the J gene TRBJ1-2, with 7 bases matching TRBD1. The CDR3 contains 15 residues. Trimming took 2 bases from V and 4 from J; bases not matched to a gene: 7. The germline CDR1 and CDR2 sequences are ENHRY and SYGVKD. The CDR3: CAISEAPGQTYGYTF. CDR3 coding DNA: TGTGCCATCAGTGAGGCTCCGGGACAGACCTATGGCTACACCTTC.

The V call is TRBV7-9, the J call TRBJ2-1, with D possibly TRBD2 on 5 matching bases. This CDR3 has 14 residues. The V gene lost 1 base and the J gene lost 7 bases, with 11 bases spanning the gap. Per the germline V gene, CDR1 is SEHNR and CDR2 is FQNEAQ (reference sequence). This CDR3 is CASSLGGPWNEQFF. CDR3 in DNA: TGTGCCAGCAGCTTAGGAGGGCCATGGAATGAGCAGTTCTTC.

This chain joins TRBV19 and TRBJ1-5; unclear D gene. V lost 8 bases to trimming and J lost 1 base, with 12 bases between them. CDR3 length: 14 amino acids. Germline V gene data show CDR1 as LNHDA and CDR2 as SQIVND (reference sequence). In DNA form, the CDR3 reads TGTGCCAGTGAGAGGGTGGTGAGCAATCAGCCCCAGCATTTT. It specifies CASERVVSNQPQHF.

This clone was recorded a few times. The rearrangement links TRBV3-1 (or the pseudogene TRBV3-2) to TRBJ2-3; D uncertain. Germline-derived CDR1 and CDR2 are LGHDT and YNNKEL (reference sequence). The CDR3 covers 13 residues. Trimming pared 5 bases from V and 3 bases from J, leaving 9 bases between. CDR3 in amino acids: CASSSPRTDTQYF. As DNA, the CDR3 is TGTGCCAGCAGCTCCCCCAGGACAGATACGCAGTATTTT.

The rearrangement joins TRBV4-1 to TRBJ2-7, with D possibly matching TRBD1 (5 bases). Per the germline V gene, CDR1 is MGHRA and CDR2 is YSYEKL. Trimming stripped 2 bases from V and 3 bases from J, with 11 bases between. The CDR3 sequence is 14 residues long. Written as DNA, the CDR3 is TGCGCCAGCAGCCAACAGGAAGGGGACTACGAGCAGTACTTC. Its translation is CASSQQEGDYEQYF.

This clone has just one count. V usage is TRBV25-1 and J usage is TRBJ2-3; 8 bases agree with TRBD1. This CDR3 has 16 amino acids. V was clipped by 7 bases and J by 2 bases; unmatched bases: 11. Germline V CDR1 and CDR2: MGHDK, SYGVNS. CDR3 nucleotides: TGTGCCAGCATGACCAAAGACAGGGGCCCCACAGATACGCAGTATTTT. Its translation is CASMTKDRGPTDTQYF.

V usage is TRBV11-2 and J usage is TRBJ1-4; possibly TRBD1 for D (5 bases). The V end lost 2 bases, the J end lost 7 bases, and 11 bases lay between the germline ends. CDR1 is SGHAT, CDR2 FQNNGV, per germline. The CDR3 extends over 14 amino acids. CDR3 DNA: TGTGCCAGCAGCTTAACAGGTTCGGGTGAAAAACTGTTTTTT. This sequence encodes CASSLTGSGEKLFF.

CDR3 in amino acids: CASSLLSSANTGELFF. CDR3 nucleotide sequence: TGTGCCAGCAGCTTACTATCCAGCGCGAACACCGGGGAGCTGTTTTTT. V gene TRBV7-6 combines with J gene TRBJ2-2; D is unresolved. This CDR3 spans 16 amino acids. Germline CDR1 and CDR2: SGHVS and FNYEAQ. V lost 2 bases and J 0 bases, leaving 10 bases between the germline ends.

The CDR3 DNA reads TGTGCCAGCAGCGGCGGGACAGTACAAGAGACCCAGTACTTC. Protein sequence: CASSGGTVQETQYF. J is TRBJ2-5 and V is TRBV13, with a tentative D call TRBD1 (7 bases). The length of the CDR3 is 14 residues. V lost 5 bases, J lost 2 bases, and 12 bases lay in between. Germline loops: CDR1 PRHDT, CDR2 FYEKMQ (reference sequence).

This clone was counted between two and nine times. In the same sample, other DNA sequences code for this CDR3. This chain joins TRBV5-4 and TRBJ2-1, with 7 bases identical to TRBD2. Germline loops: CDR1 SGHNT, CDR2 YYREEE (reference sequence). This CDR3 comprises 16 residues. J lost 3 bases, V lost 2 bases, and 8 bases had no gene match. The CDR3 protein is CASSLGASGYYNEQFF. In DNA form, the CDR3 reads TGTGCCAGCAGCTTAGGTGCTAGCGGATACTACAATGAGCAGTTCTTC.

The V gene is TRBV15, the J gene TRBJ2-1; TRBD2 matches 13 bases. Germline V lookup: CDR1 LNHNV, CDR2 YYDKDF (reference sequence). V gave up 0 bases and J gave up 0 bases; unmatched junction bases: 2. The CDR3 is made up of 18 amino acids. The CDR3 protein is CATSRELAGGSSYNEQFF. CDR3 sequence (DNA): TGTGCCACCAGCAGAGAACTAGCGGGAGGGAGCTCCTACAATGAGCAGTTCTTC.

The chain recombines TRBV6-5 with TRBJ1-2; D possibly corresponds to TRBD1 (5 bases). Trimming cost V 5 bases and J 4 bases, with 11 bases left between them. The CDR3 is made up of 13 amino acids. CDR1 and CDR2 from the germline V gene are MNHEY and SVGAGI. The DNA for the CDR3 is TGTGCCAGCAGTATGCAGGGAACCTATGGCTACACCTTC. Translation: CASSMQGTYGYTF.

This chain links TRBV18 with TRBJ1-4, with D perhaps matching TRBD1 (6 bases). V lost 5 bases, J lost 3 bases, and 13 bases lay in between. The CDR3 runs 15 residues. CDR1 and CDR2 from the germline V gene are KGHSH and LQKENI. In DNA, the CDR3 is TGTGCCAGCTCAACTTCAGGGGTGGCTAATGAAAAACTGTTTTTT. Translating it yields CASSTSGVANEKLFF.

This chain connects TRBV11-2 to TRBJ2-1, with TRBD2 identical over 8 bases. Germline V gives CDR1 SGHAT, CDR2 FQNNGV. This CDR3 contains 15 residues. Trimming at V came to 4 bases and at J to 10 bases, leaving 12 bases not matched to a gene. The CDR3 protein is CASSSTGLGVGEQFF. CDR3 in DNA: TGTGCCAGCAGCTCCACGGGACTAGGAGTAGGGGAGCAGTTCTTC.

This clone appeared once. In the same sample, other DNA sequences code for this CDR3. The V and J genes are TRBV27 and TRBJ2-7; the match to TRBD1 covers 8 bases. The CDR3 loop spans 14 amino acids. Per germline, CDR1 MNHEY and CDR2 SMNVEV (reference sequence). The ends lost 2 bases at V and 2 bases at J; junction bases unmatched: 2. CDR3 DNA: TGTGCCAGCAGTTTAGTGGACAGGGCCTACGAGCAGTACTTC. Protein product: CASSLVDRAYEQYF.

This chain joins TRBV4-1 and TRBJ2-7; D perhaps matches TRBD2 (5 bases). The CDR3 runs to 15 residues. CDR1 is MGHRA, CDR2 YSYEKL, per germline. V shed 4 bases and J shed 0 bases, with 13 bases lying between them. The CDR3 spells CASSPDLGSSYEQYF. The CDR3 DNA follows: TGCGCCAGCAGCCCGGACCTAGGGAGCTCCTACGAGCAGTACTTC.

The V call is TRBV10-1, the J call TRBJ2-7, with D possibly matching TRBD1 (5 bases). Trimming took 3 bases from V and 3 from J, leaving 9 bases between them. Germline values: CDR1 WNHNN, CDR2 SYGVQD (reference sequence). The CDR3 totals 13 residues. This chain's CDR3 is CASSDRAGYEQYF. The CDR3 nucleotides are TGCGCCAGCAGTGACAGGGCTGGCTACGAGCAGTACTTC.

This chain uses TRBV27 with TRBJ2-7; a possible D gene is TRBD1 (6 bases). The ends were cut back, 6 bases at V and 7 bases at J, with 22 bases in the middle. Germline CDR1 reads MNHEY; CDR2 reads SMNVEV (reference sequence). This CDR3 is 15 amino acids long. The CDR3 is CASSLRRTEGPEQYF. CDR3 sequence (DNA): TGTGCCAGCAGCCTACGGCGGACAGAAGGGCCAGAGCAGTACTTC.